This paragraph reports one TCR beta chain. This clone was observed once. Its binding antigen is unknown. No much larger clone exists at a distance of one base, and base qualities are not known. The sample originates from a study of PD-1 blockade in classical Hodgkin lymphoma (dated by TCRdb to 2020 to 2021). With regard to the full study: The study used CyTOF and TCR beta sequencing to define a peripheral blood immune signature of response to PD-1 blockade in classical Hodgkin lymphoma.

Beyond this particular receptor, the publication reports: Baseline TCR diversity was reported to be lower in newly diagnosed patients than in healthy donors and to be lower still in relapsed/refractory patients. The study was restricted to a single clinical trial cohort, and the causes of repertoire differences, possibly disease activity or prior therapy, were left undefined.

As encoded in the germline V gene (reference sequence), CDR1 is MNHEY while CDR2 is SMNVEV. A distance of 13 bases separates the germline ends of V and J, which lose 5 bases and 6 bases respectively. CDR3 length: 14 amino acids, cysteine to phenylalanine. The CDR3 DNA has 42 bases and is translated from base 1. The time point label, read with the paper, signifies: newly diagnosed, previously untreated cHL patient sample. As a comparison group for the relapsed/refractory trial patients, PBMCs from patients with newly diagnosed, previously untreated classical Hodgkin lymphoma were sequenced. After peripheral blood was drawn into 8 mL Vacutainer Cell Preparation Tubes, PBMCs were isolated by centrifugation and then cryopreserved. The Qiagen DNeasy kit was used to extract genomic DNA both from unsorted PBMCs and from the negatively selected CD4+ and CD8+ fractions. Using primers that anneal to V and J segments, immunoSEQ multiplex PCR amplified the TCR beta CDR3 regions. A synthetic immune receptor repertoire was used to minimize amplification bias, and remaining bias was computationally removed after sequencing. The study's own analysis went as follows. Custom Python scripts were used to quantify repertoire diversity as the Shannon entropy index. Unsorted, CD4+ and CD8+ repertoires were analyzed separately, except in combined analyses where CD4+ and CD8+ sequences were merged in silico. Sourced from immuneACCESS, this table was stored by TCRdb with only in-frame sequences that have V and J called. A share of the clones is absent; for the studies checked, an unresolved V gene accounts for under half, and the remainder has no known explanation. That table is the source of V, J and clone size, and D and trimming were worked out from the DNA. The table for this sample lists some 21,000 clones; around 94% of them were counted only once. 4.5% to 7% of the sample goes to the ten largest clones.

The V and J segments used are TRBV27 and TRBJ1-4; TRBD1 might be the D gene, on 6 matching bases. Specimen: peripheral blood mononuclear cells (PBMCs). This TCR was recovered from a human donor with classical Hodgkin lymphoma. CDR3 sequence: CASSPRGSDEKLFF. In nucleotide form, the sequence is TGTGCCAGCAGTCCGAGGGGGTCTGATGAAAAACTGTTTTTT.